Reported below is one T cell receptor (beta chain). Its target is unknown. Per the germline V gene, CDR1 is SEHNR and CDR2 is FQNEAQ (reference sequence). The CDR3 has 13 residues. V was clipped by 5 bases and J by 7 bases, with 11 bases between them. Only in-frame clones appear in the TCRdb table, and some are missing; sequencing was by immunoSEQ multiplex PCR. The sample records some 6,000 clones, approximately 71% being singletons. This entry belongs to a study of immune cell composition in non-small cell lung cancer. Study-wide points: Tumour TCR-beta clonality was not significantly tied to smoking pack-years. Tumour-associated clones >0.5% occurred in 33% of adenocarcinomas, less than 80% of squamous.

Normal lung was sampled as far from the tumour as possible, at least 3 cm. This TCR was recovered from a human donor with non-small cell lung cancer. Material for sequencing was non-adjacent lung tissue. This rearrangement joins TRBV7-9 to TRBJ2-2, with a tentative D call TRBD1 (5 bases). CDR3 sequence reads: CASSPQVIGELFF. CDR3 sequence (DNA): TGTGCCAGCAGCCCACAGGTGATCGGGGAGCTGTTTTTT.